Presented here are 24 T cell receptor beta chains from one specimen sequenced in a study of identical twins. TCRdb itself ran the 5' RACE reads through MiXCR, one entry per CDR3 protein. The table lists approximately 680,000 distinct CDR3 sequences, 7% to 7.5% of them singletons, with roughly 1.6% in the top ten. The same sample was also studied in work on yellow fever vaccine responses in identical twins.

Sequences were obtained from PBMCs. These receptors all come from a woman aged 18-30 years in good health.

This chain uses TRBV7-8 with TRBJ1-1; D perhaps matches TRBD1 (6 bases). Germline assignment: CDR1 SGHVS and CDR2 FQNEAQ. Trimming removed 5 bases at V and 3 bases at J, with 19 bases between. This CDR3 contains 16 residues. The CDR3 loop is CASSPLRGVMDTEAFF. CDR3 DNA sequence: TGTGCCAGCAGCCCCCTGAGGGGGGTGATGGACACTGAAGCTTTCTTT.

The V gene is TRBV12-3 or TRBV12-4, the J gene TRBJ2-1, with TRBD2 matching over 9 bases. The J segment lost 5 bases and the V segment lost 3 bases, leaving 20 bases of the junction unmatched. This CDR3 spans 20 amino acids. The CDR3 loop reads CASSLSGGRASSLLNNEQFF. In DNA, the CDR3 is TGTGCCAGCAGTTTGTCAGGCGGGAGGGCCTCATCCCTATTGAACAATGAGCAGTTCTTC.

This clonotype was counted only a few times. The chain couples TRBV12-3 or TRBV12-4 to TRBJ2-5; no firm D call. The CDR3 spans 13 residues. V was trimmed by 6 bases and J by 5 bases, leaving 13 bases between them. The CDR3 DNA is TGTGCCAGCAGAAACACCCTACAGGAGACCCAGTACTTC. Encoded protein: CASRNTLQETQYF.

This clonotype came up many times. CDR3 residues: CASSFIREWDTGELFF. The CDR3 nucleotides read TGTGCCAGCAGTTTTATCAGGGAGTGGGACACCGGGGAGCTGTTTTTT. The V call is TRBV12-3 or TRBV12-4, the J call TRBJ2-2; tentatively, D is TRBD1 or TRBD2 (5 bases each). This CDR3 has 16 amino acids. With 3 bases removed from V and 3 bases from J, the gap between germline ends came to 14 bases.

The V and J genes are TRBV6-1 and TRBJ2-3; 7 bases are a match to TRBD2. The CDR3 has 14 amino acids. Per germline, CDR1 MNHNS and CDR2 SASEGT. Trimming removed 6 bases from V and 5 bases from J; junction bases left unmatched: 8. The CDR3 region is CASRGRTSKDTQYF. The CDR3, as DNA: TGTGCCAGCAGGGGCAGGACTAGTAAAGATACGCAGTATTTT.

Ten or more counts support this clonotype. V is TRBV7-7 and J is TRBJ2-1; 8 nucleotides match TRBD1. The germline gives CDR1 SSHAT, CDR2 FNYEAQ (reference sequence). V trimming: 5 bases; J trimming: 7 bases; junction bases outside the gene matches: 4. The CDR3 extends over 13 amino acids. CDR3 nucleotides: TGTGCCAGCAGCCCGACAGGGGTTAATGAGCAGTTCTTC. It yields the protein CASSPTGVNEQFF.

This clonotype has just a few counts. CDR3 nucleotide sequence: TGTGCCAGCAGTTTAGTAGGGTTTGACACTGAAGCTTTCTTT. This sequence encodes CASSLVGFDTEAFF. V usage is TRBV12-3 or TRBV12-4 and J usage is TRBJ1-1; D is uncertain. This CDR3 is built from 14 residues. V lost 1 base and J lost 3, with 9 bases in between.

This clonotype has a handful of counts. The chain joins TRBV7-2 to TRBJ2-3; D perhaps matches TRBD2 (5 bases). Germline CDR1 and CDR2: SGHTA and FQGNSA. The CDR3 sequence is 16 residues long. Trimming stripped 5 bases from V and 0 bases from J, with 15 bases between. The CDR3 nucleotides are TGTGCCAGCAGCACCCGACGGGGAACTAGCACAGATACGCAGTATTTT. Amino acids: CASSTRRGTSTDTQYF.

This clonotype showed up many times. The chain joins TRBV28 to TRBJ1-2; maybe TRBD1 (5 bases). The CDR3 is made up of 15 amino acids. CDR1 is MDHEN and CDR2 is SYDVKM in the germline V gene. Between the trimmed V and J ends, which lost 9 bases and 4 bases, there was a span of 21 bases. CDR3 nucleotide sequence: TGTGCCAGTGGAGCGGCCCCCCGGGGCGGCTATGGCTACACCTTC. This gives the protein CASGAAPRGGYGYTF.

The chain combines TRBV10-2 with TRBJ2-5, with no clear D. Trimming took 4 bases from V and 5 from J, leaving 8 bases between them. The CDR3 covers 12 residues. Germline loops: CDR1 WSHSY, CDR2 SAAADI. The DNA of the CDR3 is TGCGCCAGCAGTGCTGGGTTTGAGACCCAGTACTTC. Its protein is CASSAGFETQYF.

This clonotype was observed a handful of times. The rearrangement links TRBV3-1 to TRBJ2-4; 8 nucleotides align to TRBD1. This CDR3 contains 16 residues. Per the germline V gene, CDR1 is LGHDT and CDR2 is YNNKEL (reference sequence). The V gene end was trimmed by 1 base and the J gene end by 8 bases; junction bases not matched to a gene: 10. The CDR3 nucleotides read TGTGCCAGCAGCCAAGTGACAGGGGAGAATAGACACATTCAGTACTTC. Translating it yields CASSQVTGENRHIQYF.

V gene TRBV7-9 combines with J gene TRBJ2-5; D might be TRBD1 or TRBD2, each matching 5 bases. Trimming took off 2 bases at V and 2 bases at J, with 12 bases between the two ends. Germline CDR1 SEHNR, CDR2 FQNEAQ (reference sequence). CDR3 length equals 15 residues. CDR3 coding DNA: TGTGCCAGCAGCTTAATGGGGACCACTCAAGAGACCCAGTACTTC. Amino acid sequence: CASSLMGTTQETQYF. Based on the CDR3 plus reference TRBV7-9 and TRBJ2-5, the full variable domain is DTGVSQNPRHKITKRGQNVTFRCDPISEHNRLYWYRQTLGQGPEFLTYFQNEAQLEKSRLLSDRFSAERPKGSFSTLEIQRTEQGDSAMYLCASSLMGTTQETQYFGPGTRLLVL.

The chain combines TRBV24-1 with TRBJ2-5, with a possible D match to TRBD2 (5 bases). Germline CDR1 KGHDR, CDR2 SFDVKD. The CDR3 extends over 14 amino acids. V lost 3 bases and J 3 bases, leaving 10 bases between the germline ends. In nucleotides, the CDR3 is TGTGCCACCAGTGATGGAGGTCATAAAGAGACCCAGTACTTC. It specifies CATSDGGHKETQYF.

This clonotype showed up many times. The chain recombines TRBV7-9 with TRBJ2-1, with 12 positions matching TRBD2. Looked up from germline, CDR1 is SEHNR and CDR2 is FQNEAQ (reference sequence). There are 14 residues in the CDR3. Losses at the gene ends were 5 bases for V and 6 bases for J; bases not matched to a gene: 2. CDR3 DNA sequence: TGTGCCAGCAGCCCGACTAGCGGGGGCAATGAGCAGTTCTTC. Its protein product is CASSPTSGGNEQFF.

This clonotype was observed at least ten times. V and J are TRBV27 and TRBJ1-6; unclear D gene. There are 13 residues in the CDR3. CDR1 MNHEY and CDR2 SMNVEV come from the germline V gene (reference sequence). Trimming removed 6 bases at V and 5 bases at J, with 8 bases between. In nucleotides, the CDR3 is TGTGCCAGCAGGGAGGCAGATAATTCACCCCTCCACTTT. Translated: CASREADNSPLHF.

V usage is TRBV7-7 and J usage is TRBJ2-1; 9 bases agree with TRBD2. In germline, CDR1 is SSHAT, CDR2 FNYEAQ (reference sequence). The CDR3 contains 15 residues. Trimming took 4 bases from V and 6 from J; bases not matched to a gene: 7. CDR3 sequence reads: CASSSREGRTNEQFF. The CDR3 DNA reads as TGTGCCAGCAGCTCGCGGGAGGGGAGAACCAATGAGCAGTTCTTC.

The J gene is TRBJ1-2, the V gene TRBV7-9, with 8 positions matching TRBD1. Germline-derived CDR1 and CDR2 are SEHNR and FQNEAQ (reference sequence). V gave up 11 bases and J gave up 3 bases; unmatched junction bases: 5. This CDR3 has 12 residues. The CDR3 loop is CAGKQGDYGYTF. The CDR3, as DNA: TGTGCCGGGAAACAGGGGGACTATGGCTACACCTTC.

The sample holds many counts of this clonotype. The chain employs TRBV12-3 or TRBV12-4 and TRBJ2-7; D unclear. The CDR3 runs to 12 residues. Trimming took 5 bases from V and 4 from J, leaving 9 bases between them. In DNA form, the CDR3 reads TGTGCCAGCAGTAAGAATAGATACGAGCAGTACTTC. Its translation is CASSKNRYEQYF.

This clonotype was recorded many times. J is TRBJ2-2 and V is TRBV20-1, with TRBD2 matching 9 bases. Germline trimming cut 3 bases from V and 4 bases from J; bases unmatched to any gene: 3. This CDR3 comprises 14 residues. Germline values: CDR1 DFQATT, CDR2 SNEGSKA (reference sequence). The DNA for the CDR3 is TGCAGTGCTAGCTGGGGACTAGCCACCGGGGAGCTGTTTTTT. This gives the protein CSASWGLATGELFF.

Only a few counts were recorded for this clonotype. The genes are TRBV13 and TRBJ2-7; 8 nucleotides align to TRBD2. Germline lookup yields CDR1 PRHDT and CDR2 FYEKMQ (reference sequence). The CDR3 contains 14 residues. J lost 2 bases, V lost 5 bases, and 5 bases had no gene match. The CDR3 protein is CASSPREGPYEQYV. CDR3 nucleotides: TGTGCCAGCAGCCCCCGGGAGGGACCCTACGAGCAGTACGTC.

This clonotype was detected only a few times. The genes are TRBV4-1 and TRBJ1-2; no clear D. Germline V gene sequence: CDR1 MGHRA, CDR2 YSYEKL. Trimming left V 0 bases short and J 5 bases short, with 13 bases between. The CDR3 covers 15 residues. CDR3: CASSQESSIRYGYTF. The CDR3, as DNA: TGCGCCAGCAGCCAAGAGTCTTCAATCCGGTATGGCTACACCTTC.

The rearrangement uses TRBV4-1 and TRBJ2-1; D perhaps matches TRBD2 (6 bases). CDR3 length equals 16 residues. Looked up from germline, CDR1 is MGHRA and CDR2 is YSYEKL. Trimming cost V 0 bases and J 15 bases, with 24 bases left between them. The CDR3 nucleotides are TGCGCCAGCAGCCAAGAAAGGATGGTCGGGGGAGTGGGTATGTTCTTC. Protein product: CASSQERMVGGVGMFF.

This clonotype came up a few times. The CDR3: CASSYYRTNTGELFF. In DNA, the CDR3 is TGTGCCAGCAGTTACTATCGGACGAACACCGGGGAGCTGTTTTTT. The chain is built from TRBV6-5 and TRBJ2-2; D remains ambiguous. The CDR3 contains 15 residues. The V end was cut by 1 base, the J end by 0 bases, with 6 bases between. Germline CDR1 and CDR2: MNHEY and SVGAGI.

Ten or more counts support this clonotype. The chain combines TRBV3-1 with TRBJ1-2; the D is unclear. Germline V gives CDR1 LGHDT, CDR2 YNNKEL (reference sequence). This CDR3 contains 14 residues. V lost 0 bases to trimming and J lost 2 bases, with 7 bases between them. Here the CDR3 reads CASSQDVGNYGYTF. The CDR3 nucleotides are TGTGCCAGCAGCCAAGATGTTGGGAACTATGGCTACACCTTC. Based on the CDR3 plus reference TRBV3-1 and TRBJ1-2, the full variable domain is DTAVSQTPKYLVTQMGNDKSIKCEQNLGHDTMYWYKQDSKKFLKIMFSYNNKELIINETVPNRFSPKSPDKAHLNLHINSLELGDSAVYFCASSQDVGNYGYTFGSGTRLTVV.